Below, 29 T cell receptor beta chains from the same sample are listed, as sequenced in a study of radiotherapy plus CTLA-4 blockade in lung cancer. Assay: immunoSEQ multiplex PCR; the TCRdb copy retains only in-frame clones and omits some. The top ten clones hold over 20% of a sample with some 80,000 clones, about four fifths of them seen once. The specimen comprised peripheral blood, sampled from a patient treated with radiotherapy plus ipilimumab. All receptors come from a human donor with non-small cell lung cancer whose response to radiotherapy plus ipilimumab could not be evaluated. Some clones in this sample may be carry-over from other donors' samples.

The rearrangement uses TRBV7-8 and TRBJ2-7; 8 nucleotides agree with TRBD2. The J segment lost 0 bases and the V segment lost 4 bases, leaving 8 bases of the junction unmatched. This CDR3 is built from 16 residues. Per germline, CDR1 SGHVS and CDR2 FQNEAQ. The CDR3 sequence is CASSSPGLVVSYEQYF. Written as DNA, the CDR3 is TGTGCCAGCAGCTCGCCGGGACTAGTGGTCTCCTACGAGCAGTACTTC.

This chain links TRBV7-2 with TRBJ2-2; 7 positions match TRBD1. This CDR3 spans 15 amino acids. Germline V gene data show CDR1 as SGHTA and CDR2 as FQGNSA. The V segment lost 8 bases and the J segment 1 base; nucleotides outside the gene matches: 7. The CDR3 is CASSNRGLNTGELFF. As DNA, the CDR3 is TGTGCCAGCTCGAACAGGGGCCTGAACACCGGGGAGCTGTTTTTT.

The table lists this clone with many counts. This sequence joins TRBV6-5 and TRBJ2-7, with 7 bases that match TRBD2. The CDR3 runs to 11 residues. J was trimmed by 5 bases and V by 8 bases; bases with no gene match: 3. The germline gives CDR1 MNHEY, CDR2 SVGAGI. CDR3 coding DNA: TGTGCCAGCGGGGGGGAGCACGAGCAGTACTTC. Translation: CASGGEHEQYF.

This chain joins TRBV7-2 and TRBJ2-3; 11 bases are shared with TRBD2. V shed 5 bases, J shed 6 bases, and the junction held 13 bases outside the gene matches. Per germline, CDR1 SGHTA and CDR2 FQGNSA. This CDR3 is 17 amino acids long. The CDR3 protein is CASSPSLAGGYLDTQYF. In DNA form, the CDR3 reads TGTGCCAGCAGCCCCTCGCTAGCGGGGGGCTACCTTGATACGCAGTATTTT. The whole variable domain, remainder taken from reference TRBV7-2 and TRBJ2-3, is GAGVSQSPSNKVTEKGKDVELRCDPISGHTALYWYRQSLGQGLEFLIYFQGNSAPDKSGLPSDRFSAERTGGSVSTLTIQRTQQEDSAVYLCASSPSLAGGYLDTQYFGPGTRLTVL.

The V and J genes are TRBV5-1 and TRBJ2-5; D gene uncertain. The DNA matches TRBJ2-7 better at its end, which makes the J call doubtful. CDR3 length: 13 residues. CDR1 SGHRS and CDR2 YFSETQ come from the germline V gene. CDR3 nucleotides: TGCGCCAGCAGAGCCGCCGGGTCCTACGAGCAGTACTTC. Translating it yields CASRAAGSYEQYF.

The chain combines TRBV9 with TRBJ2-2, with D possibly TRBD1 on 6 matching bases. The ends were cut back, 5 bases at V and 0 bases at J, with 14 bases in the middle. The germline gives CDR1 SGDLS, CDR2 YYNGEE. The CDR3 has 16 residues. CDR3 protein: CASRKGESSNTGELFF. CDR3 coding DNA: TGTGCCAGCAGAAAGGGGGAGAGCTCGAACACCGGGGAGCTGTTTTTT.

CDR3 sequence reads: CASSDRGTGDYGYTF. The CDR3 nucleotides are TGTGCCAGCAGTGATCGGGGCACAGGGGACTATGGCTACACCTTC. The chain employs TRBV6-1 and TRBJ1-2, with 7 nucleotides matching TRBD1. The CDR3 spans 15 residues. Germline CDR1 and CDR2: MNHNS and SASEGT. Trimming at V came to 3 bases and at J to 3 bases, leaving 7 bases not matched to a gene.

The V call is TRBV5-6, the J call TRBJ2-1, with a weak D call TRBD2 (6 bases). CDR3 length: 16 amino acids. In germline, CDR1 is SGHDT, CDR2 YYEEEE. V gave up 5 bases and J gave up 5 bases, with 20 bases separating them. The CDR3 loop is CASRFQGGGTHNEQFF. In DNA, the CDR3 is TGTGCCAGCAGGTTCCAGGGTGGGGGGACCCACAATGAGCAGTTCTTC.

As for this clone: Other DNA sequences in the same sample also yield this CDR3. This chain connects TRBV9 to TRBJ1-2; a possible D gene is TRBD1 (5 bases). This CDR3 is built from 12 residues. The germline V and J ends were trimmed by 2 bases and 4 bases, with 6 bases remaining between them. Per the germline V gene, CDR1 is SGDLS and CDR2 is YYNGEE. CDR3 DNA: TGTGCCAGCAGCGTCGACAGCTATGGCTACACCTTC. Amino acids: CASSVDSYGYTF.

The V gene is TRBV25-1, the J gene TRBJ1-1; D is undetermined. The V and J ends lost 5 bases and 4 bases respectively, with 17 bases between them. This CDR3 contains 15 residues. Per germline, CDR1 MGHDK and CDR2 SYGVNS. The CDR3 reads CASSPPNIAATEAFF. The CDR3 DNA reads TGTGCCAGCAGTCCACCAAACATCGCGGCCACTGAAGCTTTCTTT.

The V and J genes are TRBV5-1 and TRBJ1-1; a possible D gene is TRBD1 (5 bases). Germline values: CDR1 SGHRS, CDR2 YFSETQ. Trimming took 5 bases from V and 4 from J, leaving 15 bases between them. The CDR3 length is 14 residues. The CDR3 DNA reads TGCGCCAGCAGTTTCACACTCGGGGGCACTGAAGCTTTCTTT. Translation gives CASSFTLGGTEAFF.

This chain joins TRBV7-9 and TRBJ2-7; 7 bases fit TRBD1. Germline lookup yields CDR1 SEHNR and CDR2 FQNEAQ (reference sequence). J lost 2 bases, V lost 4 bases, and 8 bases had no gene match. The CDR3 has 15 amino acids. The CDR3 is CASSSRQGVPYEQYF. In DNA form, the CDR3 reads TGTGCCAGCAGCTCCAGACAGGGTGTCCCCTACGAGCAGTACTTC.

This clone was seen a single time. The chain couples TRBV9 to TRBJ2-1; maybe TRBD1 (5 bases). This CDR3 comprises 15 residues. CDR1 and CDR2 from the germline V gene are SGDLS and YYNGEE. V shed 1 base and J shed 9 bases, with 17 bases lying between them. CDR3: CASSVRPLQAGEQFF. The CDR3 DNA is TGTGCCAGCAGCGTAAGGCCCCTACAGGCTGGTGAGCAGTTCTTC.

V and J are TRBV5-1 and TRBJ1-2; no clear D gene. CDR1 and CDR2 from the germline V gene are SGHRS and YFSETQ. The CDR3 sequence is 14 residues long. The V end lost 4 bases, the J end lost 5 bases, and 15 bases lay between the germline ends. The CDR3 DNA is TGCGCCAGCAGCGCCCGACAAGACGGTTATGGCTACACCTTC. This encodes CASSARQDGYGYTF.

The V and J genes are TRBV7-2 and TRBJ2-7, with TRBD1 identical over 10 bases. The CDR3 is 15 amino acids. Germline V gene data show CDR1 as SGHTA and CDR2 as FQGNSA. The trim removed 3 bases at V and 5 bases at J, leaving 7 bases unmatched. CDR3 sequence: CASSFGTGEGHEQYF. The CDR3 DNA reads TGTGCCAGCAGCTTTGGGACAGGGGAGGGCCACGAGCAGTACTTC.

The V gene is TRBV5-1, the J gene TRBJ2-7; 9 positions agree with TRBD1. The CDR3 runs to 16 residues. Germline V CDR1 and CDR2: SGHRS, YFSETQ. With 2 bases clipped from V and 5 bases from J, the junction kept 11 bases outside the gene matches. The CDR3 loop reads CASSLQGGTGINEQYF. The DNA for the CDR3 is TGCGCCAGCAGCTTACAGGGTGGGACAGGGATAAACGAGCAGTACTTC. Variable domain in full (rest from reference TRBV5-1 and TRBJ2-7): KAGVTQTPRYLIKTRGQQVTLSCSPISGHRSVSWYQQTPGQGLQFLFEYFSETQRNKGNFPGRFSGRQFSNSRSEMNVSTLELGDSALYLCASSLQGGTGINEQYFGPGTRLTVT.

The rearrangement uses TRBV28 and TRBJ2-5; 8 nucleotides match TRBD2. CDR3 length: 22 amino acids. The germline CDR1 and CDR2 sequences are MDHEN and SYDVKM. The trim removed 1 base at V and 0 bases at J, leaving 22 bases unmatched. CDR3 nucleotides: TGTGCCAGCAGTTTATTCTTCCGGGCCGAAGCGGGGGCCGGGTCGTACCAAGAGACCCAGTACTTC. It is translated as CASSLFFRAEAGAGSYQETQYF.

The chain employs TRBV27 and TRBJ2-5; D might be TRBD2 (6 bases). Matching the DNA end better, TRBJ2-7 makes the J call doubtful. From germline, CDR1 is MNHEY and CDR2 SMNVEV (reference sequence). This CDR3 has 14 amino acids. For the CDR3, the DNA is TGTGCCAGCACCTCGGTCGGGGGTTCCTACGAGCAGTACTTC. This gives the protein CASTSVGGSYEQYF.

This chain joins TRBV9 and TRBJ2-4; the match to TRBD1 covers 8 bases. This CDR3 region has 14 residues. Looked up from germline, CDR1 is SGDLS and CDR2 is YYNGEE. V shed 0 bases, J shed 8 bases, and the junction held 4 bases outside the gene matches. The CDR3 protein is CASSVAGGADIQYF. Written as DNA, the CDR3 is TGTGCCAGCAGCGTAGCAGGGGGCGCGGACATTCAGTACTTC.

The rearrangement joins TRBV6-1 to TRBJ2-7; 12 bases fit TRBD1. V dropped 6 bases and J dropped 7; count of bases not matched to a gene: 10. The CDR3 has 15 residues. Germline assignment: CDR1 MNHNS and CDR2 SASEGT. The CDR3 spells CASRPPGQGAWEQYF. The CDR3, as DNA: TGTGCCAGCAGGCCCCCGGGACAGGGGGCGTGGGAGCAGTACTTC.

V is TRBV18 and J is TRBJ2-1; 8 bases are a match to TRBD2. The CDR3 has 15 amino acids. With V trimmed by 2 bases and J by 3 bases, 3 bases remained unmatched. The germline gives CDR1 KGHSH, CDR2 LQKENI. This CDR3 is CASSPDGGGYNEQFF. The CDR3 DNA reads TGTGCCAGCTCACCAGACGGGGGGGGCTACAATGAGCAGTTCTTC.

The CDR3 nucleotides read TGCGCCAGCAGCCAAGATTGGAGCGGGGGGGCCGGAGAGACCCAGTACTTC. This codes for CASSQDWSGGAGETQYF. The chain couples TRBV4-1 to TRBJ2-5, with 10 positions matching TRBD2. Germline values: CDR1 MGHRA, CDR2 YSYEKL. The CDR3 spans 17 residues. J gave up 4 bases and V 0 bases, and 8 bases lay outside the gene matches.

This chain joins TRBV29-1 and TRBJ2-7; 7 nucleotides agree with TRBD1. The ends lost 4 bases at V and 1 base at J; junction bases unmatched: 7. CDR3 length: 14 amino acids. Looked up from germline, CDR1 is SQVTM and CDR2 is ANQGSEA. The CDR3 loop is CSVVDGTASYEQYF. CDR3 nucleotides: TGCAGCGTTGTCGACGGGACAGCATCCTACGAGCAGTACTTC.

The count of this clone is one. The chain joins TRBV6-5 to TRBJ2-7; possibly TRBD1 for D (6 bases). Trimming took 5 bases from V and 3 from J, leaving 14 bases between them. CDR1 and CDR2 from the germline V gene are MNHEY and SVGAGI. The CDR3 is made up of 14 amino acids. Written as DNA, the CDR3 is TGTGCCAGCAGTCGGGCAGGGGACCACTACGAGCAGTACTTC. It translates to CASSRAGDHYEQYF.

The J gene is TRBJ2-1, the V gene TRBV7-9; TRBD1 aligns across 8 bases. The CDR3 covers 16 residues. CDR1 SEHNR and CDR2 FQNEAQ come from the germline V gene (reference sequence). V lost 4 bases, J lost 6 bases, and 11 bases stayed unmatched. The CDR3 nucleotides are TGTGCCAGCAGCTGGGGGCCGACAGGGGAGCGCAATGAGCAGTTCTTC. As protein: CASSWGPTGERNEQFF.

For the CDR3, the DNA is TGCGCCAGCAGCCTCTCTTGGGCGCAGGGCTCCGGGGAGCTGTTTTTT. This translates into CASSLSWAQGSGELFF. The chain recombines TRBV4-3 with TRBJ2-2; D is perhaps TRBD1 (5 bases). The germline V and J ends were trimmed by 4 bases and 6 bases, with 18 bases remaining between them. The germline gives CDR1 LGHNA, CDR2 YSLEER. This CDR3 comprises 16 residues.

V gene TRBV27 combines with J gene TRBJ1-4, with a tentative D call TRBD1 (6 bases). This CDR3 region has 14 residues. V was trimmed by 6 bases and J by 5 bases, leaving 13 bases between them. Germline CDR1 is MNHEY and CDR2 is SMNVEV (reference sequence). The CDR3 sequence is CASRPGQHNEKLFF. The CDR3 nucleotides are TGTGCCAGCAGGCCGGGACAACACAATGAAAAACTGTTTTTT.

The chain links TRBV7-9 to TRBJ2-2; D is possibly TRBD2 (7 bases). V was cut by 4 bases and J by 4 bases, with 13 bases left in between. Per germline, CDR1 SEHNR and CDR2 FQNEAQ (reference sequence). CDR3 size: 15 residues. In DNA, the CDR3 is TGTGCCAGCAGCTCGGACGGGGGGCCCACCGGGGAGCTGTTTTTT. Translation: CASSSDGGPTGELFF.

V is TRBV27 and J is TRBJ1-4, with 7 bases fitting TRBD1. V lost 7 bases and J lost 0; bases outside the gene matches: 5. The length of the CDR3 is 15 residues. The germline V gene has CDR1 MNHEY and CDR2 SMNVEV (reference sequence). DNA for the CDR3: TGTGCCAGCACCCGGGACAGTACAACTAATGAAAAACTGTTTTTT. This sequence encodes CASTRDSTTNEKLFF.